This TCR beta chain came from a study of cytomegalovirus exposure and HLA in healthy donors. The study, taken as a whole, reports: In vitro, three CMV-associated chains proved specific for CMV antigens. A list of more than 150 TCR beta chains associated with cytomegalovirus was given.

Per germline, CDR1 SQVTM and CDR2 ANQGSEA. CDR3 length: 12 amino acids. PCR was performed using 60 Vbeta and 13 Jbeta primers. The data were produced by immunoSEQ multiplex PCR, yet TCRdb's version contains in-frame clones alone and is incomplete. The sample gives 100,000 or so clones, around 74% of which show up once; 1% to 1.5% is in the top ten. Concerning this clone itself: Antigen specificity is unknown.

The source material was PBMCs. The TCR sequence derives from a man aged 40-50 years in good health and CMV-seronegative. The V gene is TRBV29-1, the J gene TRBJ2-5, with 7 bases fitting TRBD1. The end of the DNA fits TRBJ2-7 better, so the J call may be wrong. The CDR3 region has the DNA TGCAGCGTTGGACAGGGATCCTACGAGCAGTACTTC. It is translated as CSVGQGSYEQYF.